These 10 T cell receptor beta chains were sequenced from one sample in a study of PD-1 blockade in classical Hodgkin lymphoma. As to time point: cycle 4 day 1 (C4D1), after 6 weeks of nivolumab. In every patient, relapse followed autologous stem cell transplantation, while exposure to brentuximab vedotin differed. Only in-frame clones appear in the TCRdb table, and some are missing; sequencing was by immunoSEQ multiplex PCR. Found here are around 40,000 clones, about 80% of them singletons; the top ten hold 7.5% to 10%. The starting material was peripheral blood mononuclear cells (PBMCs), obtained before the fourth cycle of nivolumab. These receptors were taken from a human donor with classical Hodgkin lymphoma.

The table lists this clone with a few counts. The chain recombines TRBV28 with TRBJ2-7, with D maybe TRBD1 (6 bases). The germline V and J ends were trimmed by 5 bases and 2 bases, with 19 bases remaining between them. The CDR3 length is 16 residues. CDR1 is MDHEN and CDR2 is SYDVKM in the germline V gene. The CDR3 sequence is CASSPSARGFPYEQYF. CDR3 coding DNA: TGTGCCAGCAGTCCTTCGGCCAGGGGCTTCCCCTACGAGCAGTACTTC.

This chain joins TRBV2 and TRBJ2-3; D gene unclear. The CDR3 has 12 amino acids. The germline V gene has CDR1 SNHLY and CDR2 FYNNEI. V was trimmed by 6 bases and J by 6 bases, leaving 10 bases between them. Here the CDR3 DNA reads TGTGCCAGCAGATCGTATGGGGATACGCAGTATTTT. Translating gives CASRSYGDTQYF.

The V gene is TRBV28, the J gene TRBJ1-1; D uncertain. The V and J ends lost 2 bases and 0 bases respectively, with 13 bases between them. CDR1 and CDR2 (germline): MDHEN, SYDVKM. The CDR3 has 16 amino acids. Written as DNA, the CDR3 is TGTGCCAGCAGTTTACCAGGTATGGTGATGAACACTGAAGCTTTCTTT. It is translated as CASSLPGMVMNTEAFF.

The CDR3 here is CASSAGTGGQHTEAFF. For the CDR3, the DNA is TGTGCCAGCAGCGCCGGGACAGGGGGCCAGCACACTGAAGCTTTCTTT. The chain uses TRBV7-2 and TRBJ1-1; 12 bases agree with TRBD1. With V trimmed by 5 bases and J by 3 bases, 7 bases remained unmatched. Germline CDR1 is SGHTA and CDR2 is FQGNSA. The CDR3 is made up of 16 amino acids.

V is TRBV5-1 and J is TRBJ2-5; D might be TRBD1 (5 bases). Germline V CDR1 and CDR2: SGHRS, YFSETQ. The CDR3 length is 15 residues. V lost 0 bases and J lost 2, with 11 bases in between. The CDR3 DNA follows: TGCGCCAGCAGCTTGGGACAGCTACAACAAGAGACCCAGTACTTC. It encodes CASSLGQLQQETQYF.

The chain uses TRBV7-3 and TRBJ2-5, with a tentative D call TRBD1 (5 bases). V dropped 2 bases and J dropped 5 bases, with 9 bases sitting between them. The CDR3 spans 13 residues. Germline-derived CDR1 and CDR2 are SGHTA and FQGTGA. CDR3 amino acids: CASSLGAWETQYF. In DNA form, the CDR3 reads TGTGCCAGCAGCTTAGGGGCCTGGGAGACCCAGTACTTC.

The V call is TRBV4-1, the J call TRBJ2-2; D is unclear. Germline assignment: CDR1 MGHRA and CDR2 YSYEKL. Trimming removed 6 bases from V and 4 bases from J, with 15 bases in between. The CDR3 covers 15 residues. In DNA form, the CDR3 reads TGCGCCAGCAGAGACCCGGAGTTGTTCACCGGGGAGCTGTTTTTT. The encoded protein is CASRDPELFTGELFF.

The V call is TRBV6-1, the J call TRBJ2-3, with D perhaps TRBD1 or TRBD2 (6 bases each). The CDR3 length is 15 residues. Trimming removed 6 bases from V and 1 base from J, with 14 bases in between. Per the germline V gene, CDR1 is MNHNS and CDR2 is SASEGT. The CDR3 DNA follows: TGTGCCAGCAGCTTAGAGGGGGAGGGCACAGATACGCAGTATTTT. Translating it yields CASSLEGEGTDTQYF.

The V gene is TRBV5-1, the J gene TRBJ2-2; D is uncertain. Germline assignment: CDR1 SGHRS and CDR2 YFSETQ. V lost 2 bases and J 7 bases, leaving 6 bases between the germline ends. CDR3 length equals 12 residues. The CDR3 sequence is CASSFQNGELFF. CDR3 nucleotide sequence: TGCGCCAGCAGCTTCCAAAACGGGGAGCTGTTTTTT. The full variable domain, in which reference TRBV5-1 and TRBJ2-2 provide the parts outside the CDR3, is KAGVTQTPRYLIKTRGQQVTLSCSPISGHRSVSWYQQTPGQGLQFLFEYFSETQRNKGNFPGRFSGRQFSNSRSEMNVSTLELGDSALYLCASSFQNGELFFGEGSRLTVL.

This rearrangement joins TRBV10-3 to TRBJ2-3; no definite D call. V gave up 3 bases and J gave up 4 bases, with 8 bases separating them. This CDR3 is built from 13 residues. Germline CDR1 is ENHRY and CDR2 is SYGVKD. In nucleotides, the CDR3 is TGTGCCATCAGTGAAAGAGGAGCAGATACGCAGTATTTT. Translating it yields CAISERGADTQYF.